One T cell receptor (beta chain) is described in this entry. This entry comes from a study of blood T cell repertoires in COVID-19. Study summary: Sites across the United States, Italy and Spain contributed samples from acute and convalescent COVID-19. T cells, B-cell-depleted T cells, or PBMCs supplied cDNA or gDNA.

The CDR3 contains 14 residues. Trimming took 4 bases from V and 6 from J; bases not matched to a gene: 8. Germline V gives CDR1 SGHVS, CDR2 FQNEAQ. The authors' processing: For nucleated cells, counts were estimated from reference gene primer amplification. Sequencing used immunoSEQ multiplex PCR; TCRdb keeps in-frame clones, though not all of them. The V and J calls and clone size were taken over from that table, and D and trimming were inferred from the DNA. Of fewer than 150,000 clones detected, 55% to 75% appear once; the ten largest clones hold under 1%. The J gene is TRBJ1-2, the V gene TRBV7-8; 7 bases agree with TRBD1. The sequence was collected from a human donor with acute or convalescent COVID-19. The donor label of this sample is uncertain. Sample: peripheral blood. The CDR3 DNA reads TGTGCCAGCAGCTACAGGGGTGAGAAGAATGGCTACACCTTC. It codes for CASSYRGEKNGYTF.